The 3 T cell receptor beta chains presented below share a single source sample, sequenced in a study of T and B cells in COVID-19 patients. TRB rearrangements were amplified by multiplex PCR with BIOMED2 TRB-A/B primers. TCRdb re-called the multiplex PCR reads through MiXCR, storing one row per CDR3 protein. The sample has about 460 distinct CDR3 sequences, 24% seen once. From blood, about 240-500 ng of genomic DNA served as TRB template. Sequencing input: blood. The receptors come from a human donor with active COVID-19.

This sequence joins TRBV2 and TRBJ2-7; D perhaps matches TRBD2 (5 bases). Germline V CDR1 and CDR2: SNHLY, FYNNEI. Trimming pared 4 bases from V and 6 bases from J, leaving 13 bases between. This CDR3 is 13 amino acids long. CDR3 DNA: TGTGCCAGCAGTGCACTAGGATTTGGCGAGCAGTACTTC. Translating it yields CASSALGFGEQYF.

This clonotype is deemed large. This sequence joins TRBV10-3 and TRBJ2-3, with 9 bases lining up with TRBD2. This CDR3 has 14 residues. V was pared by 7 bases and J by 0 bases, with 2 bases of the junction left unmatched. CDR1 ENHRY and CDR2 SYGVKD come from the germline V gene. CDR3 region: CAITTSGSTDTQYF. The CDR3, as DNA: TGTGCCATCACTACTAGCGGGAGCACAGATACGCAGTATTTT.

This clonotype qualifies as large. This rearrangement joins TRBV6-5 to TRBJ1-5; the match to TRBD1 covers 9 bases. V was pared by 3 bases and J by 7 bases, with 4 bases of the junction left unmatched. This CDR3 spans 14 amino acids. CDR1 and CDR2 (germline): MNHEY, SVGAGI. The CDR3 loop is CASSYGTGRQPQHF. DNA for the CDR3: TGTGCCAGCAGTTATGGGACAGGGCGGCAGCCCCAGCATTTT.